A single sample is the source of the 18 T cell receptor beta chains below, sequenced in a study of CXCR3-negative and CXCR3-positive naive CD8 T cells (dated by TCRdb to about 2019). The listed sequencing device is NextSeq 550. The Human TCR Profiling Kit (MiLaboratory) was used to make UMI-labeled 5' RACE TRB cDNA libraries. TCRdb reprocessed the reads, and each CDR3 protein sequence is entered once, without DNA. The table held for this sample gives 69,000 or so distinct CDR3 sequences. About 1.5% of the sample is held by the ten biggest clonotypes. Sequencing was carried out using naive CXCR3- CD8+ T cells from blood. The cell subset or site label, as the study defines it: CD45RO-CCR7+CD27+CD95- naive CD8+ T cells lacking CXCR3 (TNR3-). The receptors were gathered from a human donor in good health. Some clones in this sample may be carry-over from other donors' samples.

The chain carries TRBV12-3 or TRBV12-4 and TRBJ1-2. The CDR3 extends over 13 amino acids. CDR3 sequence reads: CASSFGQRGGYTF.

The genes are TRBV28 and TRBJ2-7. The germline V gene has CDR1 MDHEN and CDR2 SYDVKM. CDR3 length equals 14 residues. This CDR3 is CASHKGYPSYEQYF.

The chain links TRBV12-3 or TRBV12-4 to TRBJ2-1; the D gene TCRdb calls, TRBD1, cannot be checked with no DNA. This CDR3 is built from 15 residues. CDR3 residues: CASTPGTGAYNEQFF.

The chain couples TRBV7-8 to TRBJ2-7; TCRdb selects TRBD1, and the lack of DNA leaves this call unchecked. Germline CDR1 and CDR2: SGHVS and FQNEAQ. The CDR3 has 13 amino acids. CDR3 residues: CASSMDRAYEQYF.

The rearrangement joins TRBV7-9 to TRBJ2-3. The CDR3 is 15 residues long. The V gene's germline CDR1 is SEHNR and CDR2 FQNEAQ (reference sequence). CDR3 protein: CASSLEGSTRDTQYF.

This chain joins TRBV10-3 and TRBJ2-5; TCRdb gives TRBD1 as the D gene, but with no DNA this cannot be confirmed. The V gene's germline CDR1 is ENHRY and CDR2 SYGVKD. This CDR3 spans 17 amino acids. The CDR3 loop reads CAISETTGQALGETQYF.

The V and J genes are TRBV2 and TRBJ1-5; TCRdb picks TRBD1, but there is no DNA to check that call. Per germline, CDR1 SNHLY and CDR2 FYNNEI. The CDR3 covers 15 residues. CDR3 protein: CASSDRGLSNQPQHF.

The CDR3 reads CSVVLGAYEQYF. The chain has TRBV29-1 and TRBJ2-7; the D call of TRBD1 rests on TCRdb alone, since no DNA is present to check it. The germline V gene has CDR1 SQVTM and CDR2 ANQGSEA. This CDR3 is built from 12 residues.

V is TRBV25-1 and J is TRBJ1-2; TCRdb outputs TRBD1, but without DNA this stays unchecked. Germline V gives CDR1 MGHDK, CDR2 SYGVNS. The length of the CDR3 is 12 residues. The CDR3 sequence: CATLLGGYGYTF.

The chain employs TRBV29-1 and TRBJ2-7; TCRdb designates TRBD2, a call that cannot be tested without DNA. Per germline, CDR1 SQVTM and CDR2 ANQGSEA. The CDR3 is 15 amino acids. The CDR3 here is CGVDAGTGEFYEQYF.

This chain links TRBV27 with TRBJ2-7; the TRBD2 assignment by TCRdb is unverifiable without DNA. Germline values: CDR1 MNHEY, CDR2 SMNVEV (reference sequence). CDR3 length: 15 residues. CDR3: CASSFSGHSSYEQYF.

This sequence joins TRBV4-3 and TRBJ2-1; the D call from TCRdb, TRBD2, cannot be confirmed without DNA. The CDR3 is 15 residues long. CDR1 is LGHNA, CDR2 YSLEER, per germline. CDR3 loop: CASTNVPAGYNEQFF.

The J gene is TRBJ1-4, the V gene TRBV7-2. The CDR3 is 14 amino acids. Germline V gene lookup returns CDR1 SGHTA and CDR2 FQGNSA. The CDR3 sequence: CASSPVGVLGELFF.

V usage is TRBV9 and J usage is TRBJ1-2. The germline CDR1 and CDR2 sequences are SGDLS and YYNGEE. This CDR3 is 16 amino acids long. The CDR3 here is CASSVESGWGAYGYTF.

This chain connects TRBV6-2 or TRBV6-3 to TRBJ2-1; without DNA, the TCRdb call of TRBD1 cannot be checked. This CDR3 region has 13 residues. Germline V gene sequence: CDR1 MNHEY, CDR2 SVGEGT. The CDR3 reads CASGHEDYNEQFF.

V is TRBV29-1 and J is TRBJ2-5; the TRBD1 assignment by TCRdb is unverifiable without DNA. Germline values: CDR1 SQVTM, CDR2 ANQGSEA. CDR3 length equals 15 residues. This CDR3 is CSVEDLGDREETQYF.

The chain carries TRBV20-1 and TRBJ2-7; the TCRdb D gene call, TRBD2, has no DNA to confirm it. This CDR3 region has 16 residues. Germline lookup yields CDR1 DFQATT and CDR2 SNEGSKA (reference sequence). This CDR3 is CSASQLAGGKPYEQYF.

The rearrangement links TRBV2 to TRBJ2-3; the TRBD1 assignment by TCRdb is unverifiable without DNA. The CDR3 length is 17 residues. Looked up from germline, CDR1 is SNHLY and CDR2 is FYNNEI. This CDR3 is CASSGQGTIHRTDTQYF.